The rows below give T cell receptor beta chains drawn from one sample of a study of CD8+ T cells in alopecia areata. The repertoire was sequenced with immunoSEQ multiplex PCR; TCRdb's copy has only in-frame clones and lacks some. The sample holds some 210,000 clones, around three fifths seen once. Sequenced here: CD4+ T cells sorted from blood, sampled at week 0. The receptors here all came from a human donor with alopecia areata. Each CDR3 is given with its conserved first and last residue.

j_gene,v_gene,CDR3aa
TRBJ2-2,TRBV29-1,CSARQGAGELFF
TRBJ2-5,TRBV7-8,CASSPRQGAPVETQYF
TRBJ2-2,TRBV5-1,CASSSQRQLHGELFF
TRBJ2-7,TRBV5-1,CASSGAGQGFNEQYF
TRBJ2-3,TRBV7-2,CASRPLGATGDTDTQYF
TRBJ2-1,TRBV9,CASSLLNSGNNEQFF
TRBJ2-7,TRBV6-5,CASSRDSISYEQYF
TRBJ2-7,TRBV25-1,CASSGRGSTSGDSYEQYF
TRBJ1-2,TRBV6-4,CASSDSKSRGRRDGYTF
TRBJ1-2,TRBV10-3,CAASGGEVYTF
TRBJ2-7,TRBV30,CAWSPAPSYEQYF
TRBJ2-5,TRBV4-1,CASSQYVTSGSSVETQYF
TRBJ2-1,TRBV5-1,CASSLGGAYNEQFF
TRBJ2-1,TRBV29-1,CSVRQGSYNEQFF
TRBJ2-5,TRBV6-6,CASSPRTAQETQYF
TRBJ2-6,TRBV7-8,CASSLWTTGANVLTF
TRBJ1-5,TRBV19,CASSPDRDQPQHF
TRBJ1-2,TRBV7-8,CASSYRAADGYTF
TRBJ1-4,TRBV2,CASRGTEKLFF
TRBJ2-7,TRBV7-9,CATNNGGYSSSVEQYF
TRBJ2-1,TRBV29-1,CSGRDRGVNEQFF
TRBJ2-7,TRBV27,CASSSGTGRHF
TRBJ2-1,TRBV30,CAWSEVGRTGEQFF
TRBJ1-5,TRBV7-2,CASSLYYSNQPQHF
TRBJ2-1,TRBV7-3,CASSLAGGSGQRRGEQFF
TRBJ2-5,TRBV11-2,CASSRDGKETQYF
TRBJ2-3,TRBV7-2,CASSPSFGTDTQYF
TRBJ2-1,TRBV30,CAWNLDYYNEQFF
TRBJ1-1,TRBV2,CASRSGQGGTEAFF
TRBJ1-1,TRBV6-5,CASLGQAGTEAFF
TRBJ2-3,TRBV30,CAWVRDRGTDTQYF
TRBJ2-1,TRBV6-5,CASSFLGRNEQFF
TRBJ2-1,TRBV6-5,CASSYSNAFNEQFF
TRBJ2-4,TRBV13,CASSPGLAGVGNIQYF
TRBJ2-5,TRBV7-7,CASSLATSGQETQYF
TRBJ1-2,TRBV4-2,CASSQDMGSRFSGYTF
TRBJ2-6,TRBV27,CASSPTESLSGANVLTF
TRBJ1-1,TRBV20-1,CSARVGTEAFF
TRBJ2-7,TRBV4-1,CASSQGTSGAPYEQYF
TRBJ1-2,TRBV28,CASRQTYGYTF
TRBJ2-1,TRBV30,CAWTSGYNEQFF
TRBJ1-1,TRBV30,CAWRGRILLNTEAFF
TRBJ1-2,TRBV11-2,CASSSLGSNYGYTF
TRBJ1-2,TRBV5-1,CASSWTGENYGYTF
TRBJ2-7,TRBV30,CAWSVQPGYEQYF